This TCR beta chain derives from a study of T cell repertoires in cytomegalovirus infection. Trimming shortened V by 7 bases and J by 0 bases, and 7 bases separated the two germline ends. This CDR3 is 14 amino acids long. Overall study results and limits: Accumulated public TCR beta family frequency recognized individuals carrying CMV together with the relevant HLA.

This clonotype was found many times. Antigen unknown. TCRdb processed the reads anew with MiXCR; each CDR3 protein has one entry. The data hold about 310,000 distinct CDR3 sequences, with roughly a sixth observed a single time. This clonotype was obtained from a human donor in good health (CMV status not recorded). Some clones in this sample may be carry-over from other donors' samples. The chain carries TRBV12-3 or TRBV12-4 and TRBJ2-6, with D uncertain. Input material: PBMCs. The CDR3 spells CASTRDSGANVLTF. The DNA for the CDR3 is TGTGCCAGCACGAGAGACTCTGGGGCCAACGTCCTGACTTTC.